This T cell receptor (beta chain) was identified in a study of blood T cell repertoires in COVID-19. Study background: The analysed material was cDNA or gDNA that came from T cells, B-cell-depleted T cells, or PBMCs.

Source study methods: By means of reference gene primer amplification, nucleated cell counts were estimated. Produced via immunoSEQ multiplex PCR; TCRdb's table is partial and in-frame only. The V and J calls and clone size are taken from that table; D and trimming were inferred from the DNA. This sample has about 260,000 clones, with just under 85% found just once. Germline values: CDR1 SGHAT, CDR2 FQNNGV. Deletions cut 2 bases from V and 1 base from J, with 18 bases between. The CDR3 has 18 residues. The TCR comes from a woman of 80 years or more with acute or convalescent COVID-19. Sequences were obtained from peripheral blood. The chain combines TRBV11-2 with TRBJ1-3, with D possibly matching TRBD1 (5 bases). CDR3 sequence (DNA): TGTGCCAGCAGCTTATTCAGGACTACAGGAGTATCTGGAAACACCATATATTTT. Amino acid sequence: CASSLFRTTGVSGNTIYF.